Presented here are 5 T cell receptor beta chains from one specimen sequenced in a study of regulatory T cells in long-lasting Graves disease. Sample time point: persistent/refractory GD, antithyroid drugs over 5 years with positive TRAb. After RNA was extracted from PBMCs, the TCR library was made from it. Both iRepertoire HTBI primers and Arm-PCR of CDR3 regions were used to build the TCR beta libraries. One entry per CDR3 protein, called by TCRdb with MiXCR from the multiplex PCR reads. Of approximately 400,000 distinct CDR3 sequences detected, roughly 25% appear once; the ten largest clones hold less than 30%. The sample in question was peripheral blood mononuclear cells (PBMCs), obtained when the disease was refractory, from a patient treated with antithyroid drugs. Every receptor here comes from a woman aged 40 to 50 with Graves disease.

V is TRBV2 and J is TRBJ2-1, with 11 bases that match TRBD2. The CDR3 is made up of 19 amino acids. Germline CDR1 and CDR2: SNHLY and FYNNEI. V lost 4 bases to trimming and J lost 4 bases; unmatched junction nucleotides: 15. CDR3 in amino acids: CASSGRTSGQNGSYNEQFF. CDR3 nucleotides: TGTGCCAGCAGTGGACGGACTAGCGGGCAAAATGGGTCTTACAATGAGCAGTTCTTC.

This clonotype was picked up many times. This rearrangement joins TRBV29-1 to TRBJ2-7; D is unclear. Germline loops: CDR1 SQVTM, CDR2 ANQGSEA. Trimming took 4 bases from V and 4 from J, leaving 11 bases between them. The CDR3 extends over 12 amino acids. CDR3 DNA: TGCAGCGTTGGGTTATTGGGATACGAGCAGTACTTC. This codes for CSVGLLGYEQYF.

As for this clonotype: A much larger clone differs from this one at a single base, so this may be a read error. The CDR3: CASRQRFIGGGPANEKLVF. The CDR3 bases are TGTGCCAGCAGACAAAGATTTATCGGGGGGGGGCCTGCTAATGAAAAACTGGTTTTT. V is TRBV2 and J is TRBJ1-4, with D tentatively TRBD1 (6 bases). Germline CDR1 is SNHLY and CDR2 is FYNNEI. This CDR3 is 19 amino acids long.

The DNA for the CDR3 is TGTGCCAGCAGTGGAGGCGCTAGCGGACCCAGGCTTGGGTACGAGCAGTACTTC. Amino acids: CASSGGASGPRLGYEQYF. The genes are TRBV2 and TRBJ2-7, with 7 nucleotides matching TRBD2. This CDR3 has 18 amino acids. Unmatched junction bases numbered 19, after V lost 4 bases and J lost 4 bases. Germline lookup yields CDR1 SNHLY and CDR2 FYNNEI.

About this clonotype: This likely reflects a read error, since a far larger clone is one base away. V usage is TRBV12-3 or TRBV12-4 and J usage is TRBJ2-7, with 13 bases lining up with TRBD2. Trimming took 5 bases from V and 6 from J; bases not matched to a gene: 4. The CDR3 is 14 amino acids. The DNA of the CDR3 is TGTGCCAGCAGTACCGGGACTAGCGGGATCGAGCAGTACTTC. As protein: CASSTGTSGIEQYF.